This T cell receptor beta chain was sequenced during a study of T cell changes during pregnancy in multiple sclerosis. The CDR3 is 15 residues long. V lost 6 bases and J lost 3; bases outside the gene matches: 9. Germline CDR1 and CDR2: MNHEY and SMNVEV (reference sequence). TCRdb keeps only in-frame clones here, not all; method: immunoSEQ multiplex PCR. The profile shows around 40,000 clones, nearly 90% of them singletons. The sequences come from CD4+ T cells from peripheral blood mononuclear cells, collected in the first trimester of pregnancy. The chain has TRBV27 and TRBJ1-2, with TRBD1 matching over 8 bases. The receptor was derived from a female donor with multiple sclerosis, enrolled in a pregnancy study. DNA for the CDR3: TGTGCCAGCAGCACAAGACAGGGGCAGGACTATGGCTACACCTTC. Translating it yields CASSTRQGQDYGYTF.